This is a list of T cell receptor beta chains from one sample in a study of PD-L1 blockade in urothelial cancer. Here immunoSEQ multiplex PCR was the method, and the copy in TCRdb shows in-frame clones only, minus some. The sample includes more than 65,000 clones, approximately 90% of them seen just once. Here the sequenced sample was PBMCs, taken around atezolizumab (anti-PD-L1) treatment. The receptors here all came from a woman aged 70-85 years with urothelial cancer. The CDR3 runs from the conserved cysteine through the conserved F or W. The order of the fields is V gene, J gene, D gene, CDR3 protein. The D gene is left open where the match is weak.

TRBV5-1,TRBJ1-1,TRBD1,CASTGTGGETEAFF
TRBV11-3,TRBJ2-1,TRBD2,CASSLEVWGGARNEQFF
TRBV5-1,TRBJ1-1,-,CASSSGGWSTEAFF
TRBV11-2,TRBJ1-4,TRBD1,CASSLGVSGQRNEKLFF
TRBV19,TRBJ1-2,-,CASSIRGGPGRANYGYTF
TRBV18,TRBJ2-5,TRBD1,CASSPIRQGLPTRRETQYF
TRBV29-1,TRBJ1-2,-,CSVLERRGRGYTF
TRBV10-3,TRBJ2-7,TRBD1,CAISVSPGTGVEQYF
TRBV28,TRBJ2-7,TRBD1,CASSRKGQTYEQYF
TRBV7-9,TRBJ1-4,-,CASSQGIATNEKLFF
TRBV5-1,TRBJ2-5,TRBD2,CASSLGLAGGPGQETQYF
TRBV5-8,TRBJ1-2,-,CASSLDSSRGYGYTF
TRBV4-1,TRBJ2-2,TRBD1,CASSPQTGANTGELFF
TRBV5-1,TRBJ1-1,-,CASSPEWRATEAFF
TRBV5-1,TRBJ1-4,TRBD1,CASRTGAPNEKLFF
TRBV7-3,TRBJ2-2,TRBD1,CASSLTGTGYSGELFF
TRBV10-3,TRBJ2-5,-,CAISDPSGPGTQYF
TRBV28,TRBJ1-1,-,CASSPRGGPGAEAFF
TRBV9,TRBJ1-1,-,CASSVRGGNTEAFF
TRBV5-8,TRBJ2-3,TRBD1,CASSGDRGASTDTQYF
TRBV27,TRBJ1-1,-,CASSFGRRGGDTEAFF
TRBV18,TRBJ2-5,TRBD2,CASSPRTSGGETQYF
TRBV9,TRBJ1-2,-,CASSVGVSTRTYGYTF
TRBV6-1,TRBJ1-1,TRBD1,CASSLGTGGTEAFF
TRBV5-1,TRBJ1-1,-,CASSLNSRGPNTEAFF
TRBV27,TRBJ2-3,-,CASSFHADTQYF
TRBV4-1,TRBJ2-1,TRBD2,CASSQDISIRLAGKNEQFF
TRBV29-1,TRBJ2-1,TRBD2,CSVTGLADEQFF
TRBV6-5,TRBJ2-5,-,CASSYSTGYETQYF
TRBV7-2,TRBJ2-5,TRBD2,CASSLVFRTSGETQYF
TRBV4-1,TRBJ1-2,TRBD1,CASSSPGTGRYGYTF
TRBV10-1,TRBJ1-1,TRBD1,CASSRTTGADTEAFF
TRBV6-5,TRBJ1-6,-,CASRRAVNSPLHF
TRBV5-1,TRBJ2-5,TRBD2,CASSLVPSGSPETQYF
TRBV4-3,TRBJ2-5,TRBD2,CASSPRGGREETQYF
TRBV5-1,TRBJ2-3,TRBD2,CASSFGRSGTDTQYF
TRBV11-2,TRBJ2-1,TRBD1,CASSRFGTEYNEQFF
TRBV14,TRBJ2-7,TRBD2,CASSLLLAGVYEQYF
TRBV27,TRBJ2-7,TRBD1,CASSSPRGPFVEQYF
TRBV6-5,TRBJ2-1,TRBD2,CASSYLDLAGSDEQFF
TRBV10-1,TRBJ2-3,-,CASSGSGYTDTQYF
TRBV19,TRBJ2-1,TRBD2,CASSGGTYNEQFF